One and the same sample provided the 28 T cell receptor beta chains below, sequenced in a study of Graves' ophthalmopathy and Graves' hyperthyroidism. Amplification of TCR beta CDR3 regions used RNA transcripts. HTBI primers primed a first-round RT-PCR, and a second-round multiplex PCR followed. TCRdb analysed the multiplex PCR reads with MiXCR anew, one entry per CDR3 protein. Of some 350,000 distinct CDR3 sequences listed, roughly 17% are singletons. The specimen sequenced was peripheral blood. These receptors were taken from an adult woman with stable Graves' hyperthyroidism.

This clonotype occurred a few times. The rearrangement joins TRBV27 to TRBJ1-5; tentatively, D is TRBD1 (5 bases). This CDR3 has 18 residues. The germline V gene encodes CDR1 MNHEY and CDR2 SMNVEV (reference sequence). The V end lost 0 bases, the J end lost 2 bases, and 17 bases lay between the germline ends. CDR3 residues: CASSLSGQVSAGNQPQHF. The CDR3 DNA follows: TGTGCCAGCAGTTTATCGGGGCAGGTCTCCGCGGGCAATCAGCCCCAGCATTTT.

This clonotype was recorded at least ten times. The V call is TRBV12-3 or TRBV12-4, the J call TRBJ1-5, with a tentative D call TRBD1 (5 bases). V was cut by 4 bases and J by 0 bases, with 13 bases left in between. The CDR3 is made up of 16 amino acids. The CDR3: CASSYEGVSSNQPQHF. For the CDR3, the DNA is TGTGCCAGCAGTTACGAAGGGGTATCTAGCAATCAGCCCCAGCATTTT.

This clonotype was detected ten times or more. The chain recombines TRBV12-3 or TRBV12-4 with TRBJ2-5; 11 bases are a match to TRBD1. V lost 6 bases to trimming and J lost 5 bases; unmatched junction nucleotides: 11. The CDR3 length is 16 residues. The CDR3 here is CASSHMEWTGGETQYF. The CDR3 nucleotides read TGTGCCAGCAGCCACATGGAGTGGACAGGGGGCGAGACCCAGTACTTC.

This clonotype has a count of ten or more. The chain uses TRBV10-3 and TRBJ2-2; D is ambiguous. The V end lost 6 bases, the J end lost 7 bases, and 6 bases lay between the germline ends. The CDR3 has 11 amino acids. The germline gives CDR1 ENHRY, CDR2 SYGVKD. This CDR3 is CAIRANGELFF. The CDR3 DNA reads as TGTGCCATCAGGGCCAACGGGGAGCTGTTTTTT.

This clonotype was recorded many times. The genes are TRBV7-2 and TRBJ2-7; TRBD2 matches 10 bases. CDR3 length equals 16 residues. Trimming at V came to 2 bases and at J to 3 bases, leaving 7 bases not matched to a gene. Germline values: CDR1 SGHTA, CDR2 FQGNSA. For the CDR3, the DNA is TGTGCCAGCAGCTTAAACAGCGGGAGGGCCTTCTACGAGCAGTACTTC. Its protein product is CASSLNSGRAFYEQYF.

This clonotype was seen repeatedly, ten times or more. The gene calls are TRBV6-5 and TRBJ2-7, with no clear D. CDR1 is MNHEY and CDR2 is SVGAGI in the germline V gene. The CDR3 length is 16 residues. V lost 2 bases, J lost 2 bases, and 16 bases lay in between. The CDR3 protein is CASSYRRRGGAYEQYF. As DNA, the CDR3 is TGTGCCAGCAGTTACCGACGCCGAGGTGGGGCCTACGAGCAGTACTTC.

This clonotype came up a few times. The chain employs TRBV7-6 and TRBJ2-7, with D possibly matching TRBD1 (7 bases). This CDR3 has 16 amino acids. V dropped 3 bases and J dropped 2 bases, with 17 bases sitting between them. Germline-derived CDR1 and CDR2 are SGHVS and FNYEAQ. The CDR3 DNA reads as TGTGCCAGCAGCTTGTCAGTGGGGGGACAGACCTACGAGCAGTACTTC. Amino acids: CASSLSVGGQTYEQYF.

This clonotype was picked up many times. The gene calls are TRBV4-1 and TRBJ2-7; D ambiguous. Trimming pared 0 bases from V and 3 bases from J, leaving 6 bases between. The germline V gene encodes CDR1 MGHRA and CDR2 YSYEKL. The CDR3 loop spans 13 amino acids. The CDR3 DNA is TGCGCCAGCAGCCAAGAAATCTTCTACGAGCAGTACTTC. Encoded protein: CASSQEIFYEQYF.

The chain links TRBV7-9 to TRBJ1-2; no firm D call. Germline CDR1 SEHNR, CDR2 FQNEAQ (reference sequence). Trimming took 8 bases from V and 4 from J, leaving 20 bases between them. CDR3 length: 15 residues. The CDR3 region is CASRPPGRASYGYTF. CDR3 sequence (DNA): TGTGCCAGCCGCCCCCCCGGACGGGCTAGCTATGGCTACACCTTC.

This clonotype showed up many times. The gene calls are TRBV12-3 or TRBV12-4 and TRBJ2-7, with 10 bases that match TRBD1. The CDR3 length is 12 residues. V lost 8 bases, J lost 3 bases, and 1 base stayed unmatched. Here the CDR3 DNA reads TGTGCCAGCGGGGACAGGGGCTACGAGCAGTACTTC. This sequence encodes CASGDRGYEQYF.

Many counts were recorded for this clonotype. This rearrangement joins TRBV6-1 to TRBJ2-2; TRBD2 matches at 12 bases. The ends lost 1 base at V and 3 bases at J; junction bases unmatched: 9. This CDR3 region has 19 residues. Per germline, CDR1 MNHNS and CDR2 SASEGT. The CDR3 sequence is CASSEVPSGRVLYTGELFF. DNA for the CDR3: TGTGCCAGCAGTGAAGTACCTAGCGGGAGGGTTTTGTACACCGGGGAGCTGTTTTTT.

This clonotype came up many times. CDR3 amino acids: CASSQALAGISVGGELFF. The DNA for the CDR3 is TGCGCCAGCAGCCAGGCCCTAGCGGGAATAAGTGTGGGCGGGGAGCTGTTTTTT. V usage is TRBV4-3 and J usage is TRBJ2-2; 9 nucleotides match TRBD2. With 3 bases clipped from V and 7 bases from J, the junction kept 15 bases outside the gene matches. CDR1 and CDR2 from the germline V gene are LGHNA and YSLEER. CDR3 length: 18 amino acids.

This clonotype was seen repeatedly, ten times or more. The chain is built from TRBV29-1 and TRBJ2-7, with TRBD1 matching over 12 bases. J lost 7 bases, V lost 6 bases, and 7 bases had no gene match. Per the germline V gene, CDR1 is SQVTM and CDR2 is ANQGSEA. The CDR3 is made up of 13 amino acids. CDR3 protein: CSVPGQGAREQYF. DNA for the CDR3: TGCAGCGTCCCGGGACAGGGGGCGCGGGAGCAGTACTTC.

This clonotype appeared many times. CDR3 DNA sequence: TGTGCCAGCAGCCCATACGTCGGGGGGAGTCAGCCCCAGCATTTT. Amino acid sequence: CASSPYVGGSQPQHF. V is TRBV27 and J is TRBJ1-5; TRBD1 might be the D (5 bases). The germline V and J ends were trimmed by 6 bases and 6 bases, with 18 bases remaining between them. This CDR3 has 15 residues. Per germline, CDR1 MNHEY and CDR2 SMNVEV (reference sequence).

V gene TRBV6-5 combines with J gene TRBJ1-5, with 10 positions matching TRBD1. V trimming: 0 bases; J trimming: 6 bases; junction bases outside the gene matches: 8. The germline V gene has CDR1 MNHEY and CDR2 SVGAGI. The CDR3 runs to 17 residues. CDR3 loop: CASSYSRDRGRGQPQHF. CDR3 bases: TGTGCCAGCAGTTACTCCCGGGACAGGGGACGGGGTCAGCCCCAGCATTTT.

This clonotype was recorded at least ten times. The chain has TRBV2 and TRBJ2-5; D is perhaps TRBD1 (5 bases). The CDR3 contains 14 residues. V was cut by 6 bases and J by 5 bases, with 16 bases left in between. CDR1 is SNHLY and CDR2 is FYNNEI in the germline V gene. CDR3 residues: CASRGASSMETQYF. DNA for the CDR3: TGTGCCAGCAGAGGGGCTAGTAGTATGGAGACCCAGTACTTC.

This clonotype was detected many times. The CDR3 spells CASSLMETQYF. The CDR3 nucleotides are TGTGCCAGCAGCTTAATGGAGACCCAGTACTTC. V is TRBV7-2 and J is TRBJ2-5; the D is unclear. This CDR3 comprises 11 residues. V lost 2 bases and J 5 bases, leaving 3 bases between the germline ends. CDR1 SGHTA and CDR2 FQGNSA come from the germline V gene. Full variable domain (outside the CDR3, taken from reference TRBV7-2 and TRBJ2-5): GAGVSQSPSNKVTEKGKDVELRCDPISGHTALYWYRQSLGQGLEFLIYFQGNSAPDKSGLPSDRFSAERTGGSVSTLTIQRTQQEDSAVYLCASSLMETQYFGPGTRLLVL.

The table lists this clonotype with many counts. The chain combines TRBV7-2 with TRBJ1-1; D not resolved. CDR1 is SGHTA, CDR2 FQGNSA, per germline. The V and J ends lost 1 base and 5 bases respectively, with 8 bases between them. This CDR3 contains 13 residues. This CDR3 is CASSLGERTEAFF. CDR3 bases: TGTGCCAGCAGCTTAGGGGAAAGGACTGAAGCTTTCTTT.

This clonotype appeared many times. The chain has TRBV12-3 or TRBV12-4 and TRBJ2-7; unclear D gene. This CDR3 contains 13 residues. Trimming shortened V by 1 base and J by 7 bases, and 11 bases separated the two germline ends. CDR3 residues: CASSLGSLGEQYF. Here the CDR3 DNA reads TGTGCCAGCAGTTTAGGGTCTTTAGGGGAGCAGTACTTC.

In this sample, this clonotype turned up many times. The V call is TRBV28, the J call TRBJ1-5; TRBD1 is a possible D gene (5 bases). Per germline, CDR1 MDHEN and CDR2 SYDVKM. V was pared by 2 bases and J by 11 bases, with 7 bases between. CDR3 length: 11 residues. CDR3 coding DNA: TGTGCCAGCAGTTTAGGGGGGTCCCAGCATTTT. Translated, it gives CASSLGGSQHF.

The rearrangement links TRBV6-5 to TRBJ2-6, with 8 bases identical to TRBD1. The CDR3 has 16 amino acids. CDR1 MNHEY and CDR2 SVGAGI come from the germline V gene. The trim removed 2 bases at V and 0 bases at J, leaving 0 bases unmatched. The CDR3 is CASSYTGGSGANVLTF. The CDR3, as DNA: TGTGCCAGCAGTTACACAGGGGGCTCTGGGGCCAACGTCCTGACTTTC.

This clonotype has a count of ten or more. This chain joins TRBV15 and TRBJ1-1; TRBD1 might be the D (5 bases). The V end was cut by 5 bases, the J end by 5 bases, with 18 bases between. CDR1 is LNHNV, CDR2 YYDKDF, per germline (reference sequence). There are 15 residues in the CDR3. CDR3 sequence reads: CATSETRGFRTEAFF. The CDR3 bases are TGTGCCACCAGCGAGACGAGGGGATTTCGGACTGAAGCTTTCTTT.

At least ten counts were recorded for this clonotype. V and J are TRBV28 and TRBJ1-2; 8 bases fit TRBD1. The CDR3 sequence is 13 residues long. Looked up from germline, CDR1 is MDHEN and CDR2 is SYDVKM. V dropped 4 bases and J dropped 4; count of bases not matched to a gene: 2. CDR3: CASSSGGRYGYTF. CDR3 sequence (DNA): TGTGCCAGCAGTTCAGGGGGCCGCTATGGCTACACCTTC.

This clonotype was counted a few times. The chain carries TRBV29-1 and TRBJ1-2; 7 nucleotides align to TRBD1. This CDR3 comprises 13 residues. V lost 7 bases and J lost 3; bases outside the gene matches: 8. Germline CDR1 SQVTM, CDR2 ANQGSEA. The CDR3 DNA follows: TGCAGCGCAGCAGGGGGTTTGGACTATGGCTACACCTTC. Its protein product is CSAAGGLDYGYTF.

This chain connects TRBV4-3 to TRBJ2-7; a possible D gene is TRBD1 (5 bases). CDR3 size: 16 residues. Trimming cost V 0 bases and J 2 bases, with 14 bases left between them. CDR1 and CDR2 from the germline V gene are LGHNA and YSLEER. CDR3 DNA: TGCGCCAGCAGCCAAGATAGAGAGACAGTAACCTACGAGCAGTACTTC. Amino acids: CASSQDRETVTYEQYF.

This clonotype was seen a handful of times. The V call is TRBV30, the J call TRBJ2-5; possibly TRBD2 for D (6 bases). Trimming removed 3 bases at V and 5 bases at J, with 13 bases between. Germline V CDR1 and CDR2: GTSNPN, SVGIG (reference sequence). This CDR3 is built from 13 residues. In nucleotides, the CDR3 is TGTGCCTGGAGAATGACTAGTACGGAGACCCAGTACTTC. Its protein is CAWRMTSTETQYF.

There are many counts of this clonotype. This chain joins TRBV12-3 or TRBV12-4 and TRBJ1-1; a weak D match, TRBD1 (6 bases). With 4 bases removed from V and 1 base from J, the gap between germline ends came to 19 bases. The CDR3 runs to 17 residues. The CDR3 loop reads CASSYRPGHRTNTEAFF. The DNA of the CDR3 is TGTGCCAGCAGTTATAGACCGGGACATAGGACGAACACTGAAGCTTTCTTT.

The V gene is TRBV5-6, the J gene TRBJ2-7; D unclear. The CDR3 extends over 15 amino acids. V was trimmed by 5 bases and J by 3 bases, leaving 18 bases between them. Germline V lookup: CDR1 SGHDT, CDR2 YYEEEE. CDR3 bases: TGTGCCAGCAGGGCCGTTTCGTCGGGTCTCTACGAGCAGTACTTC. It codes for CASRAVSSGLYEQYF.